The rows below give T cell receptor beta chains drawn from one sample of a study of blood T cell repertoires in COVID-19. Clones were read by immunoSEQ multiplex PCR, and TCRdb kept only the in-frame ones, dropping some. Counted here are around 240,000 clones, 75% to 85% occurring once; the ten biggest clones make up approximately 1.5%. Sequencing was done on a sample of peripheral blood. Receptors were obtained from a woman aged 40-49 years who had recovered from COVID-19. CDR3s include the opening cysteine and the closing phenylalanine or tryptophan. D genes are given only for firm matches. Clone size is not always given. Where it is, it says once, few, many or a class for expanded clones.

NA,TRBD1,TRBV28,TRBJ2-7,TGTGCCAGCAGCCCTAGGACAGGGACCCCCTACGAGCAGTACTTC,CASSPRTGTPYEQYF
NA,NA,TRBV5-1,TRBJ1-1,TGCGCCAGCTCAGTTGGGCCCTCCGAATTGAACACTGAAGCTTTCTTT,CASSVGPSELNTEAFF
NA,TRBD1,TRBV5-1,TRBJ1-6,TGCGCCAGCAGCCATCGACAGGGGTGGCCGTCCTATAATTCACCCCTCCACTTT,CASSHRQGWPSYNSPLHF
NA,NA,TRBV7-2,TRBJ2-7,TGTGCCAGCAGCTTAGGTCACCTACCGCCCGAGCAGTACTTC,CASSLGHLPPEQYF
NA,TRBD2,TRBV9,TRBJ2-5,TGTGCCAGCAGCGTAGGGACTAGCGGTGGGGAGACCCAGTACTTC,CASSVGTSGGETQYF
NA,NA,TRBV4-3,TRBJ1-1,TGCGCCAGCAGCCACCTCGGGAGACAGCCCATGAACACTGAAGCTTTCTTT,CASSHLGRQPMNTEAFF
NA,NA,TRBV27,TRBJ2-7,TGTGCCAGCAGTAAAGGGGCGAACTCCTACGAGCAGTACTTC,CASSKGANSYEQYF
once,TRBD1,TRBV4-3,TRBJ1-2,TGCGCCAGCAGCCCCCGGCGAGGACAGGGAAGTGACGGCTACACCTTC,CASSPRRGQGSDGYTF
once,NA,TRBV4-3,TRBJ1-2,TGCGCCAGCAGCCAAGAAAACTGGAACTATGGCTACACCTTC,CASSQENWNYGYTF
NA,TRBD1,TRBV12-3/TRBV12-4,TRBJ1-2,TGTGCCAGCAGCACAGGGGGCGCCTATGGCTACACCTTC,CASSTGGAYGYTF
NA,NA,TRBV3-1/TRBV3-2,TRBJ1-1,TGTGCCAGCAGCCTAACGACAGGGAACACTGAAGCTTTCTTT,CASSLTTGNTEAFF
once,TRBD1,TRBV30,TRBJ2-3,TGTGCCTCCGACCACAGGGGGCCGGACACAGATACGCAGTATTTT,CASDHRGPDTDTQYF
NA,TRBD1,TRBV11-3,TRBJ1-2,TGTGCCAGCAGCATCGGACAGGGACATGGCTACACCTTC,CASSIGQGHGYTF
NA,TRBD2,TRBV10-3,TRBJ2-1,TGTGCCATCGAGGGGACTAGCACCAATGAGCAGTTCTTC,CAIEGTSTNEQFF
few,TRBD1,TRBV6-2/TRBV6-3,TRBJ1-1,TGTGCCAGCAGTTATGGACAGGGGAACACTGAAGCTTTCTTT,CASSYGQGNTEAFF
NA,TRBD2,TRBV7-9,TRBJ2-7,TGTGCCAGCAGCCCCAGACTAGCGGGGGGAGGGGACGAGCAGTACTTC,CASSPRLAGGGDEQYF
few,TRBD1,TRBV19,TRBJ1-1,TGTGCCAGTAGTTTTAGGGGGCATACTGAAGCTTTCTTT,CASSFRGHTEAFF
once,NA,TRBV9,TRBJ1-3,TGTGCCAGCAGCCCCTCCTTCAACACCATATATTTT,CASSPSFNTIYF
once,TRBD2,TRBV5-1,TRBJ2-3,TGCGCCAGCAGCTTGGCAGAGCGGGGGGCCACAGATACGCAGTATTTT,CASSLAERGATDTQYF
few,TRBD2,TRBV2,TRBJ2-5,TGTGCCAGCGGGCGACTAGCGGGGGAGGTGACCCAGTACTTC,CASGRLAGEVTQYF
NA,TRBD1,TRBV27,TRBJ1-1,TGTGCCAGCAGTCCAAGGACAGGGACTGAAGCTTTCTTT,CASSPRTGTEAFF
NA,TRBD1,TRBV18,TRBJ2-1,TGTGCCAGCTCACAACCGGGACAGGGGGATCGCAATGAGCAGTTCTTC,CASSQPGQGDRNEQFF
NA,NA,TRBV9,TRBJ1-2,TGTGCCAGCAGCGTTCATCTGGGGGGTAATTTTGATGGCTACACCTTC,CASSVHLGGNFDGYTF
NA,NA,TRBV4-1,TRBJ1-1,TGCGCCAGCAGCCAAGAGGCGGAGGGCCCCACTAAAGCTTTCTTT,CASSQEAEGPTKAFF
once,TRBD1,TRBV6-5,TRBJ2-1,TGTGCCAGCCACGAGGCCCAGGGGGCGAATGAGCAGTTCTTC,CASHEAQGANEQFF
NA,NA,TRBV5-1,TRBJ1-2,TGCGCCAGCAGCTCAGGATCTAACTATGGCTACACCTTC,CASSSGSNYGYTF
NA,TRBD1,TRBV19,TRBJ1-2,TGTGCCAGTTCGACCGAACAGGGGAACTATGGCTACACCTTC,CASSTEQGNYGYTF
NA,NA,TRBV29-1,TRBJ2-7,TGCAGCGTTTTTAGCCCGGGGGCCTACGAGCAGTACTTC,CSVFSPGAYEQYF
NA,TRBD1,TRBV7-2,TRBJ2-1,TGTGCCAGCAGCTTCGATGGACAGGGGATGAATGAGCAGTTCTTC,CASSFDGQGMNEQFF
NA,TRBD1,TRBV9,TRBJ2-7,TGTGCCAGCAGCGAAGGACAGGGCTTCTCCTACGAGCAGTACTTC,CASSEGQGFSYEQYF
NA,NA,TRBV6-2/TRBV6-3,TRBJ1-6,TGTGCCAGCAGTTACACACAGGGAAGGAATCGGAATTCACCCCTCCACTTT,CASSYTQGRNRNSPLHF
NA,TRBD2,TRBV6-5,TRBJ2-3,TGTGCCAGCCTAGGGACTAGCTCTAGCACAGATACGCAGTATTTT,CASLGTSSSTDTQYF
NA,TRBD1,TRBV25-1,TRBJ1-1,TGTGCCAGCAGGTCGGACAGGGCGGGGACTGAAGCTTTCTTT,CASRSDRAGTEAFF
NA,NA,TRBV7-2,TRBJ1-2,TGTGCCAGCAGCTTGCCCGGGTACTATGGCTACACCTTC,CASSLPGYYGYTF
NA,TRBD2,TRBV3-1/TRBV3-2,TRBJ2-5,TGTGCCAGCAGCCAACGGGGGGGCGGGGAGACCCAGTACTTC,CASSQRGGGETQYF
once,TRBD1,TRBV10-3,TRBJ1-2,TGTGCCATCTCGGGACAGGGTTATGGCTACACCTTC,CAISGQGYGYTF
once,TRBD2,TRBV5-1,TRBJ2-2,TGCGCCACCCGGACTAGCGGGGGACTAAACACCGGGGAGCTGTTTTTT,CATRTSGGLNTGELFF
once,NA,TRBV18,TRBJ1-2,TGTGCCAGCTCACCAGGAGCCGCTCACGGCTACACCTTC,CASSPGAAHGYTF
NA,NA,TRBV6-5,TRBJ1-1,TGTGCCAGCAGTTACTCTGCGGGGAGGGACACTGAAGCTTTCTTT,CASSYSAGRDTEAFF
NA,NA,TRBV29-1,TRBJ2-5,TGCAGCGTTGGGGACTCGGAGACCCAGTACTTC,CSVGDSETQYF